This paragraph reports one T cell receptor beta chain. A few counts support this clonotype. Its antigen remains unidentified. No base quality values were provided; no much bigger clone lies one nucleotide off. The donors were 40 or so Caucasian individuals from Russia, aged roughly 6 to 90 years, who were systemically healthy. Each donor gave 9.5 to 10 milliliters of peripheral blood, drawn into EDTA-treated Vacutainer tubes. Ficoll-Paque density-gradient centrifugation was used to isolate PBMCs, with at least 7 million per sample. Total RNA, at least 6 micrograms per sample, was extracted from PBMCs with Trizol reagent. For every donor, an aliquot of PBMCs went through flow cytometry to measure the percentages of naive CD45RAhigh/CD27high T cells. This entry is derived from a study of blood T cells in healthy people across ages (dated by TCRdb to 2014 to 2015). For the study in its entirety: In model experiments, template switching captured roughly one uniquely barcoded TCR beta cDNA molecule for every two T cells. The study measured age-related changes in TCR beta repertoire diversity using deep sequencing normalized with unique cDNA molecular identifiers. Four age groups were formed from the donors: young (average roughly 15 years), middle-aged (approximately 40), aged (about 68) and long-lived (roughly 88). Donors of different ages were randomly distributed across sequencing lanes to avoid experimental bias. Two additional independent replicas of 1 million unique cDNA reads from the same blood draw were analyzed for two donors (one aged 18 to 29 and one aged 80 or older).

Library generation was performed with 5' RACE. Reads for this sample came from an Illumina HiSeq 2500. A second PCR of roughly 7 to 12 cycles was run with a J-beta primer mix and a sample-barcoded 5' primer. A unique molecular identifier was introduced onto each TCR beta cDNA molecule by a template-switch 5' adaptor carrying 12 random nucleotides. At least 2.5 million CDR3-containing paired-end reads were obtained from each sample. All of the RNA was converted into first-strand cDNA using the Mint cDNA synthesis kit, with a TRBC-specific oligonucleotide serving as the primer. All cDNA was treated with uracil-DNA glycosylase and then went through a first 18-cycle PCR with the universal primers M1SS and BC2_uni_R. The authors processed their data as follows. Each sample was normalized by randomly selecting 1 million high-quality reads, each carrying a distinct molecular identifier. Reads with shared molecular identifiers were discarded instead of being binned into consensus sequences. MiTCR, set to a Q25 quality threshold and the strictest error-elimination algorithm, was used for CDR3 identification, clonotype clustering and error correction. A nonparametric unseen species model with Euler transformation was used to estimate lower-bound total TCR beta diversity. TCRdb applied fastp at Q25 and MiXCR to the public reads, then kept only in-frame beta chains. Rows are unified per CDR3 protein, each entry keeping the most common DNA and genes. These V and J calls originate from TCRdb's pipeline instead of the authors' own analysis. The sample yields some 690,000 distinct CDR3 sequences; 22% were counted once. The top ten clonotypes cover less than 25% of the sample.

V gives up 0 bases and J gives up 8 bases, and the segment between their germline ends measures 13 bases. The CDR3 holds 15 amino acids from the cysteine to the phenylalanine. Of all the DNA, just the CDR3 is kept, 45 bases in frame from base 1. The germline V gene (reference sequence) provides CDR1 LNHNV and CDR2 YYDKDF. Overall study results and their limits: Estimates of total diversity from one million sequenced T cells were regarded as lower bounds and underestimates. A strong correlation was found between observed TCR beta diversity and the percentage of naive T cells measured by flow cytometry. Bulk unsorted PBMC profiling prevented conclusive comparison of naive and antigen-experienced compartments. Because the CMV infection status of the donors was unknown, age-related changes in expanded clonotypes may potentially have been confounded. As age increased, observed TCR beta diversity per million T cells dropped in a roughly linear way, and a significant reduction was already evident by age roughly 40. Compared with the aged group, more naive CD4+ T cells, fewer expanded clones and increased TCR diversity were shown by the long-lived group, suggesting age selection.

This clonotype was obtained from a man between 65 and 80 years old in good health. The sequenced sample consisted of blood. The sequence joins TRBV15 to TRBJ1-4, with no reliable assignment of the D segment. CDR3 region: CATSRDTATREKLFF. The nucleotides read TGTGCCACCAGCAGAGATACGGCCACTAGGGAAAAACTGTTTTTT.